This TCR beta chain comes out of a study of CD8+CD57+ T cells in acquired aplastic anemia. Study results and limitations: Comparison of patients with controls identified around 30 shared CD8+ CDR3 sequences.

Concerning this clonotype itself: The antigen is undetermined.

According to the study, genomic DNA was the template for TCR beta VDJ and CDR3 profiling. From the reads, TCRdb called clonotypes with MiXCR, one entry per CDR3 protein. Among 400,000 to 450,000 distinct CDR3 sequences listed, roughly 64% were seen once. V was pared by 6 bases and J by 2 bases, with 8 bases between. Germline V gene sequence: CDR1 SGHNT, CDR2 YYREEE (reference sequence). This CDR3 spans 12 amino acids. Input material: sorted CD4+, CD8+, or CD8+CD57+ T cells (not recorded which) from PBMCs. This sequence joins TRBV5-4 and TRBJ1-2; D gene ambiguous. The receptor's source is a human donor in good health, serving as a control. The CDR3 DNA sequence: TGTGCCAGCACTGCAGGAAACTATGGCTACACCTTC. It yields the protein CASTAGNYGYTF. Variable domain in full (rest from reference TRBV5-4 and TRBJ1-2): ETGVTQSPTHLIKTRGQQVTLRCSSQSGHNTVSWYQQALGQGPQFIFQYYREEENGRGNFPPRFSGLQFPNYSSELNVNALELDDSALYLCASTAGNYGYTFGSGTRLTVV.